One sample yielded the 5 T cell receptor beta chains listed below, sequenced in a study of cytomegalovirus exposure and HLA in healthy donors. The PCR ran on 60 Vbeta and 13 Jbeta primers. TCRdb keeps only in-frame clones here, not all; method: immunoSEQ multiplex PCR. This sample has 100,000 or so clones, with 80% found just once. The specimen sequenced was PBMCs. These receptors all come from a man between 18 and 35 years old in good health and CMV-seronegative.

The V gene is TRBV5-6, the J gene TRBJ2-3, with D perhaps TRBD2 (6 bases). This CDR3 is 12 amino acids long. CDR1 and CDR2 (germline): SGHDT, YYEEEE. V lost 4 bases and J 10 bases, leaving 13 bases between the germline ends. CDR3: CASSLTSPAQYF. The DNA of the CDR3 is TGTGCCAGCAGCCTGACTAGTCCTGCGCAGTATTTT.

This rearrangement joins TRBV29-1 to TRBJ1-4; D gene ambiguous. Germline V CDR1 and CDR2: SQVTM, ANQGSEA. The V and J ends lost 5 bases and 3 bases respectively, with 13 bases between them. This CDR3 is 14 amino acids long. The CDR3 is CSVSEVVPNEKLFF. In DNA form, the CDR3 reads TGCAGCGTTTCCGAGGTTGTCCCTAATGAAAAACTGTTTTTT.

Comment on this clone: The junction and the germline gene differ at one end; a read error may be behind it. This sequence joins TRBV7-9 and TRBJ1-1, with D unclear. Germline V gene lookup returns CDR1 SEHNR and CDR2 FQNEAQ (reference sequence). There are 13 residues in the CDR3. CDR3 protein: CSSSPTPNTEAFF. The CDR3 coding sequence is TGTTCCAGCAGCCCCACACCGAACACTGAAGCTTTCTTT.

The J gene is TRBJ1-2, the V gene TRBV9; 8 nucleotides match TRBD1. Germline V gene sequence: CDR1 SGDLS, CDR2 YYNGEE. The CDR3 length is 15 residues. V was pared by 4 bases and J by 5 bases, with 10 bases of the junction left unmatched. The CDR3 spells CASSPRPGQVYGYTF. CDR3 sequence (DNA): TGTGCCAGCAGCCCGCGACCGGGACAGGTTTATGGCTACACCTTC. The full variable domain, its missing parts supplied by reference TRBV9 and TRBJ1-2, is DSGVTQTPKHLITATGQRVTLRCSPRSGDLSVYWYQQSLDQGLQFLIQYYNGEERAKGNILERFSAQQFPDLHSELNLSSLELGDSALYFCASSPRPGQVYGYTFGSGTRLTVV.

The CDR3 is CASSNAVETQYF. For the CDR3, the DNA is TGTGCCAGCAGCAACGCGGTGGAGACCCAGTACTTC. The chain recombines TRBV28 with TRBJ2-5, with unresolved D. The CDR3 spans 12 residues. Germline V gene data show CDR1 as MDHEN and CDR2 as SYDVKM. Trimming took off 6 bases at V and 5 bases at J, with 10 bases between the two ends.